Following are 10 T cell receptor beta chains from one sample sequenced in a study of cytomegalovirus exposure and HLA in healthy donors. The PCR used 60 Vbeta and 13 Jbeta primers. Assay used: immunoSEQ multiplex PCR; TCRdb lists only in-frame clones, some missing. The repertoire holds 150,000 to 180,000 clones, with roughly 74% as singletons. Sequenced: PBMCs. All receptors come from a man between 18 and 35 years old in good health and CMV-seronegative.

V usage is TRBV18 and J usage is TRBJ1-2; D unresolved. V was cut by 6 bases and J by 13 bases, with 21 bases left in between. Germline V gives CDR1 KGHSH, CDR2 LQKENI. The CDR3 is 13 amino acids. The CDR3 DNA sequence: TGTGCCAGCTCCACCGAGGGAGGATTAGCCCTCACCTTC. The encoded protein is CASSTEGGLALTF.

As regards this clone: Other DNA sequences of this sample code for an identical CDR3. The CDR3 spells CASSGEAGYGYTF. The CDR3 region has the DNA TGTGCCAGCAGCGGCGAGGCGGGCTATGGCTACACCTTC. The chain employs TRBV5-4 and TRBJ1-2; D remains ambiguous. This CDR3 region has 13 residues. V lost 4 bases, J lost 4 bases, and 11 bases lay in between. The germline CDR1 and CDR2 sequences are SGHNT and YYREEE (reference sequence). The entire variable domain, with the rest obtained from reference TRBV5-4 and TRBJ1-2, is as follows: ETGVTQSPTHLIKTRGQQVTLRCSSQSGHNTVSWYQQALGQGPQFIFQYYREEENGRGNFPPRFSGLQFPNYSSELNVNALELDDSALYLCASSGEAGYGYTFGSGTRLTVV.

This CDR3 is CASSPGLAGEETQYF. The DNA for the CDR3 is TGTGCCAGCAGCCCTGGACTAGCGGGGGAAGAGACCCAGTACTTC. The V and J genes are TRBV5-4 and TRBJ2-5, with 13 nucleotides matching TRBD2. The CDR3 totals 15 residues. J lost 3 bases, V lost 4 bases, and 3 bases had no gene match. The V gene's germline CDR1 is SGHNT and CDR2 YYREEE (reference sequence). The full variable domain, with the rest looked up from reference TRBV5-4 and TRBJ2-5, is ETGVTQSPTHLIKTRGQQVTLRCSSQSGHNTVSWYQQALGQGPQFIFQYYREEENGRGNFPPRFSGLQFPNYSSELNVNALELDDSALYLCASSPGLAGEETQYFGPGTRLLVL.

This chain joins TRBV6-6 and TRBJ2-2, with D possibly TRBD2 on 5 matching bases. V was pared by 1 base and J by 4 bases, with 13 bases between. CDR1 MNHNY and CDR2 SVGAGI come from the germline V gene (reference sequence). The CDR3 has 16 residues. The CDR3 DNA reads as TGTGCCAGCAGTTACTGGCCGGGGAAAATCACCGGGGAGCTGTTTTTT. Translated: CASSYWPGKITGELFF.

The chain joins TRBV5-4 to TRBJ2-5, with a weak D call TRBD1 (6 bases). Germline CDR1 SGHNT, CDR2 YYREEE (reference sequence). The CDR3 is 14 residues long. The V end lost 5 bases, the J end lost 1 base, and 12 bases lay between the germline ends. The CDR3, as DNA: TGTGCCAGCAGATCACAGGGAGTCCAAGAGACCCAGTACTTC. This sequence encodes CASRSQGVQETQYF.

The genes are TRBV14 and TRBJ1-1; TRBD1 is a possible D gene (5 bases). Trimming took off 6 bases at V and 2 bases at J, with 13 bases between the two ends. Germline-derived CDR1 and CDR2 are SGHDN and FVKESK. The CDR3 consists of 14 residues. The CDR3 nucleotides are TGTGCCAGCAGGGGGAGGGGCGGAAACACTGAAGCTTTCTTT. Translating gives CASRGRGGNTEAFF.

The chain carries TRBV2 and TRBJ1-5; a possible D gene is TRBD1 (5 bases). This CDR3 contains 13 residues. Germline CDR1 and CDR2: SNHLY and FYNNEI. V dropped 8 bases and J dropped 7 bases, with 15 bases sitting between them. Here the CDR3 reads CASRSWGEQPQHF. The CDR3 nucleotides are TGTGCCAGCCGCTCGTGGGGGGAACAGCCCCAGCATTTT.

The chain couples TRBV7-2 to TRBJ1-2, with D possibly being TRBD1 (6 bases). CDR1 SGHTA and CDR2 FQGNSA come from the germline V gene. With 7 bases removed from V and 7 bases from J, the gap between germline ends came to 16 bases. This CDR3 has 13 amino acids. CDR3 sequence reads: CASTRQAQLGYTF. CDR3 nucleotide sequence: TGTGCCAGCACCAGACAGGCGCAACTTGGCTACACCTTC.

V gene TRBV20-1 combines with J gene TRBJ2-7; tentatively, D is TRBD1 (8 bases). Germline V gene sequence: CDR1 DFQATT, CDR2 SNEGSKA (reference sequence). Trimming left V 6 bases short and J 6 bases short, with 12 bases between. The CDR3 spans 11 residues. The CDR3 spells CSAHRGGEQYF. Written as DNA, the CDR3 is TGCAGTGCCCACAGGGGGGGCGAGCAGTACTTC.

The chain uses TRBV4-1 and TRBJ1-1, with D maybe TRBD1 (5 bases). Germline loops: CDR1 MGHRA, CDR2 YSYEKL. CDR3 length: 15 amino acids. Trimming stripped 8 bases from V and 1 base from J, with 17 bases between. CDR3 in amino acids: CASGQGVDWNTEAFF. CDR3 nucleotide sequence: TGCGCCAGCGGGCAGGGCGTAGACTGGAACACTGAAGCTTTCTTT.